These 13 T cell receptor beta chains share one sample of origin, sequenced in a study of vaccination and CD4 T cells after COVID-19. Treatment denoted: roughly nine-day PBMC culture with coronavirus spike peptide pools or control peptides (ViraFEST assay). Before the COVID-19 pandemic (2011-2018), CD4+ T cells were obtained from the unexposed donor. Sequence data for DNA of cultured CD4+ T cells were generated by the Oncomine TCR Beta short-read assay. Scientists extracted genomic DNA from CD4+ T cells grown in culture. TCRdb itself ran the PCR reads through MiXCR, one entry per CDR3 protein. The sample shows around 11,000 distinct CDR3 sequences, more than 25% of them seen only once. Antigen specificity for these receptors is unknown. The sequenced material came from CD4+ T cells from blood, cultured in vitro. All receptors come from a human donor in good health.

The chain has TRBV9 and TRBJ1-1; 9 positions agree with TRBD1. V shed 3 bases, J shed 0 bases, and the junction held 9 bases outside the gene matches. Germline loops: CDR1 SGDLS, CDR2 YYNGEE. The length of the CDR3 is 17 residues. CDR3 sequence reads: CASSGNRGRIMNTEAFF. The CDR3 DNA is TGTGCCAGCAGCGGAAACAGGGGGCGGATCATGAACACTGAAGCTTTCTTT.

There are a few counts of this clonotype. The chain employs TRBV21-1 and TRBJ1-2. TRBV21-1 is assigned pseudogene status. The CDR3 sequence is 15 residues long. The CDR3 bases are TGTGCCAGCAGCAAAGTGGTAGGCCTGCTCTATGGCTACACCTTC. Translated, it gives CASSKVVGLLYGYTF.

The table lists this clonotype with a few counts. The genes are TRBV4-3 and TRBJ2-3; 8 nucleotides line up with TRBD2. Per the germline V gene, CDR1 is LGHNA and CDR2 is YSLEER. With V trimmed by 0 bases and J by 1 base, 6 bases remained unmatched. This CDR3 spans 17 amino acids. The CDR3 coding sequence is TGCGCCAGCAGCCAAGATGTCGTCGGGAGGGGCACAGATACGCAGTATTTT. Amino acid sequence: CASSQDVVGRGTDTQYF.

This chain joins TRBV15 and TRBJ2-3; 7 positions match TRBD2. Germline V gives CDR1 LNHNV, CDR2 YYDKDF (reference sequence). J lost 4 bases, V lost 0 bases, and 1 base had no gene match. This CDR3 spans 14 amino acids. The CDR3 DNA reads as TGTGCCACCAGCAGAGAGCGGGAGCCAGATACGCAGTATTTT. This gives the protein CATSREREPDTQYF.

The V and J genes are TRBV4-3 and TRBJ1-1; TRBD1 is a possible D gene (5 bases). The germline CDR1 and CDR2 sequences are LGHNA and YSLEER. Trimming removed 5 bases from V and 0 bases from J, with 13 bases in between. The CDR3 extends over 15 amino acids. CDR3 bases: TGCGCCAGCAGCAAGGGGACGGCGGTGAACACTGAAGCTTTCTTT. Residues: CASSKGTAVNTEAFF.

This clonotype was seen more than once but under ten times. This chain links TRBV20-1 with TRBJ2-2; D is perhaps TRBD1 (5 bases). The CDR3 is made up of 13 amino acids. Per germline, CDR1 DFQATT and CDR2 SNEGSKA (reference sequence). Trimming pared 3 bases from V and 8 bases from J, leaving 13 bases between. For the CDR3, the DNA is TGCAGTGCTAGTCCCGCAGGGTCAGGGGAGCTGTTTTTT. The encoded protein is CSASPAGSGELFF.

In regard to this clonotype: A much larger clone differs by one base, so this may be a read error. The chain joins TRBV10-3 to TRBJ2-7; D not resolved. Germline V gene lookup returns CDR1 ENHRY and CDR2 SYGVKD. The CDR3 has 12 amino acids. CDR3 region: CAISDGSYERYF. Written as DNA, the CDR3 is TGTGCCATCAGTGACGGTTCCTACGAGCGGTACTTC.

The rearrangement joins TRBV2 to TRBJ2-1; 7 nucleotides agree with TRBD2. Germline assignment: CDR1 SNHLY and CDR2 FYNNEI. CDR3 length: 13 amino acids. The junction had 9 bases not matched to a gene; V was cut back by 7 bases and J by 9 bases. CDR3 loop: CASTVTSVTEQFF. Written as DNA, the CDR3 is TGTGCCAGCACCGTCACTAGCGTCACTGAGCAGTTCTTC.

The chain has TRBV11-2 and TRBJ2-7; maybe TRBD2 (5 bases). The CDR3 totals 16 residues. Trimming took off 4 bases at V and 3 bases at J, with 19 bases between the two ends. Germline values: CDR1 SGHAT, CDR2 FQNNGV. The CDR3 is CASSSPRGSHYYEQYF. The CDR3 nucleotides read TGTGCCAGCAGCTCCCCCCGGGGTAGCCACTACTACGAGCAGTACTTC.

The chain couples TRBV5-6 to TRBJ1-2, with D perhaps matching TRBD1 (6 bases). Trimming shortened V by 4 bases and J by 2 bases, and 12 bases separated the two germline ends. The CDR3 covers 14 residues. Germline lookup yields CDR1 SGHDT and CDR2 YYEEEE. The CDR3 is CASSLRDTNYGYTF. CDR3 in DNA: TGTGCCAGCAGCCTAAGGGACACCAACTATGGCTACACCTTC.

This clonotype was picked up one time. The rearrangement joins TRBV27 to TRBJ1-1; D remains ambiguous. In germline, CDR1 is MNHEY, CDR2 SMNVEV (reference sequence). Trimming cost V 2 bases and J 1 base, with 11 bases left between them. The CDR3 length is 15 residues. CDR3 nucleotides: TGTGCCAGCAGTTTAAAAGCAAGCGGGAACACTGAAGCTTTCTTT. This codes for CASSLKASGNTEAFF.

V gene TRBV10-3 combines with J gene TRBJ2-2, with D possibly matching TRBD2 (6 bases). Germline V gives CDR1 ENHRY, CDR2 SYGVKD. The V gene lost 2 bases and the J gene lost 0 bases, with 7 bases spanning the gap. This CDR3 has 15 residues. The CDR3: CAISERGTNTGELFF. Here the CDR3 DNA reads TGTGCCATCAGTGAGCGGGGGACGAACACCGGGGAGCTGTTTTTT.

This clonotype ranks as medium-sized. The V and J genes are TRBV6-2 or TRBV6-3 and TRBJ1-5; 9 nucleotides align to TRBD1. CDR1 MNHEY and CDR2 SVGEGT come from the germline V gene. The ends lost 6 bases at V and 2 bases at J; junction bases unmatched: 8. The CDR3 is 16 amino acids. CDR3 protein: CASRSTGGYGNQPQHF. CDR3 in DNA: TGTGCCAGCAGATCCACAGGGGGCTATGGCAATCAGCCCCAGCATTTT.